This is a list of T cell receptor beta chains from one sample in a study of cytomegalovirus exposure and HLA in healthy donors. The repertoire was sequenced with immunoSEQ multiplex PCR; TCRdb's copy has only in-frame clones and lacks some. Here the sample spans 150,000 to 170,000 clones, under 80% being singletons. Material for sequencing was PBMCs. Receptor source: a man aged 30 to 39 in good health and CMV-seronegative. The CDR3 runs from the conserved cysteine through the conserved F or W. A D gene is named only where the DNA matches it firmly. Size tells how often a clone was seen (once, few, many) or the class of an expanded clone, and some rows leave it out.

D | size | J | V | CDR3
TRBD1 | once | TRBJ2-2 | TRBV5-1 | CASSARTGAGELFF
TRBD1 | . | TRBJ1-2 | TRBV7-2 | CASSHNPQGASYGYTF
. | few | TRBJ1-4 | TRBV25-1 | CASSGTLQGNEKLFF
TRBD2 | . | TRBJ2-3 | TRBV6-5 | CASSYYGGGASDTQYF
. | . | TRBJ2-3 | TRBV28 | CASTFLDTQYF
TRBD1 | few | TRBJ2-1 | TRBV7-6 | CASSRPLRDRVNEQFF
TRBD2 | . | TRBJ2-3 | TRBV7-2 | CASSFSGGAADTQYF
. | few | TRBJ2-5 | TRBV10-3 | CAITQGMGETQYF
TRBD1 | once | TRBJ1-1 | TRBV18 | CASDRDLNTEAFF
. | few | TRBJ2-2 | TRBV7-9 | CATREGSAGELFF
TRBD1 | . | TRBJ2-7 | TRBV28 | CASSWGQGYEQYF
. | . | TRBJ2-3 | TRBV20-1 | CSAQGNTQYF
. | few | TRBJ2-5 | TRBV29-1 | CSVEERETQYF
TRBD1 | few | TRBJ2-5 | TRBV7-2 | CASSSQTGRETQYF
. | once | TRBJ2-1 | TRBV5-1 | CASRTTLDEQFF
. | . | TRBJ2-2 | TRBV15 | CATSIDRTNTGELFF
. | . | TRBJ1-6 | TRBV5-4 | CASSSPGDNSPLHF
TRBD2 | . | TRBJ2-1 | TRBV5-1 | CASSFLAGKEGEQFF
TRBD1 | . | TRBJ2-2 | TRBV7-3 | CASSYRGHTGELFF
TRBD1 | . | TRBJ2-7 | TRBV28 | CASSLLAGGQTYEQYF
. | . | TRBJ2-7 | TRBV7-8 | CASTRGQATYEQYF
. | . | TRBJ2-5 | TRBV27 | CASSPDWYQETQYF